These T cell receptor beta chains were read from a single sample in a study of cytomegalovirus exposure and HLA in healthy donors. Sequenced by immunoSEQ multiplex PCR; TCRdb stores in-frame clones only, minus some. The sample contains about 66,000 clones, around 97% of which appear only once. The specimen sequenced was PBMCs. The receptors come from a woman between 18 and 29 years old in good health and CMV-seropositive. The CDR3 runs from the conserved cysteine through the conserved F or W. The D gene is left open where the match is weak. Size is omitted from some rows. Given values are once, few, many or a class for expanded clones.

TRBJ1-2 | NA | NA | TRBV5-4 | CASSLYQGIYGYTF | TGTGCCAGCAGCTTGTATCAGGGGATCTATGGCTACACCTTC
TRBJ2-4 | NA | NA | TRBV2 | CASSDLGPSAKNIQYF | TGTGCCAGCAGTGACTTGGGGCCTTCCGCCAAAAACATTCAGTACTTC
TRBJ2-7 | TRBD1 | NA | TRBV10-2 | CASSATGSYEQYF | TGCGCCAGCTCAGCGACAGGGTCCTACGAGCAGTACTTC
TRBJ2-5 | NA | NA | TRBV6-6 | CASSLQGYETQYF | TGTGCCAGCAGTTTACAGGGTTACGAGACCCAGTACTTC
TRBJ1-1 | NA | NA | TRBV19 | CASSMGALGTEAFF | TGTGCCAGTAGTATGGGAGCCCTGGGCACTGAAGCTTTCTTT
TRBJ2-7 | TRBD1 | NA | TRBV11-2 | CASSYAGTGYEQYF | TGTGCCAGCAGCTACGCCGGGACAGGGTACGAGCAGTACTTC
TRBJ2-2 | TRBD2 | NA | TRBV6-4 | CASSGLAGSTGELFF | TGTGCCAGCAGTGGACTAGCGGGGAGCACCGGGGAGCTGTTTTTT
TRBJ2-1 | NA | once | TRBV18 | CASSPTGADRVDEQFF | TGTGCCAGCTCACCAACGGGGGCCGACAGGGTCGATGAGCAGTTCTTC
TRBJ2-7 | TRBD1 | NA | TRBV27 | CASSSPTGGISKEQYF | TGTGCCAGCAGTTCCCCCACAGGGGGGATATCTAAGGAGCAGTACTTC
TRBJ2-3 | NA | NA | TRBV6-5 | CASSYSVRGTDTQYF | TGTGCCAGCAGTTACTCTGTAAGGGGTACAGATACGCAGTATTTT
TRBJ1-2 | NA | many | TRBV30 | CAWTAHNYGYTF | TGTGCCTGGACAGCGCATAACTATGGCTACACCTTC
TRBJ1-5 | TRBD1 | NA | TRBV7-9 | CASSPDREVPPQPQHF | TGTGCCAGCAGCCCGGACAGGGAGGTACCTCCTCAGCCCCAGCATTTT
TRBJ2-5 | TRBD1 | NA | TRBV5-4 | CASSLEGQGTGTQYF | TGTGCCAGCAGCTTGGAGGGACAGGGGACAGGGACCCAGTACTTC
TRBJ2-1 | NA | NA | TRBV28 | CASSLSYNEQFF | TGTGCCAGCAGTTTATCGTACAATGAGCAGTTCTTC
TRBJ2-1 | TRBD2 | NA | TRBV5-6 | CASSVTGTNNEQFF | TGTGCCAGCAGCGTAACCGGGACTAACAATGAGCAGTTCTTC
TRBJ1-4 | TRBD1 | NA | TRBV6-5 | CEGAREKLFF | TGTGAGGGGGCAAGGGAAAAACTGTTTTTT
TRBJ1-1 | NA | NA | TRBV7-6 | CASSFLGANTEAFF | TGTGCCAGCAGCTTTCTGGGGGCGAACACTGAAGCTTTCTTT
TRBJ2-2 | TRBD2 | NA | TRBV4-2 | CASSQDGTSGTNTGELFF | TGTGCCAGCAGCCAAGATGGGACTAGCGGGACGAACACCGGGGAGCTGTTTTTT
TRBJ1-1 | TRBD1 | NA | TRBV19 | CASSQGGHMNTEAFF | TGTGCCAGTAGCCAGGGGGGACATATGAACACTGAAGCTTTCTTT
TRBJ2-7 | NA | NA | TRBV10-2 | CASSANGDYEQYF | TGCGCCAGCAGTGCCAACGGGGACTACGAGCAGTACTTC
TRBJ1-2 | TRBD1 | few | TRBV19 | CASSQGTAYGYTF | TGTGCCAGTAGTCAGGGGACAGCCTATGGCTACACCTTC
TRBJ2-1 | NA | NA | TRBV29-1 | CSVPGVVNEQFF | TGCAGCGTTCCCGGGGTCGTTAATGAGCAGTTCTTC
TRBJ2-5 | TRBD2 | once | TRBV27 | CASSTRLAPQETQYF | TGTGCCAGCAGTACCAGACTAGCGCCTCAAGAGACCCAGTACTTC
TRBJ2-3 | TRBD1 | NA | TRBV7-3 | CASSLDRGADTQYF | TGTGCCAGCAGCTTAGACAGGGGCGCAGATACGCAGTATTTT
TRBJ2-1 | NA | NA | TRBV12-2 | CASRLAFTGSYNEQFF | TGTGCAAGTCGCTTAGCGTTCACAGGGTCCTACAATGAGCAGTTCTTC
TRBJ2-5 | NA | NA | TRBV25-1 | CASSEYGQAETQYF | TGTGCCAGCAGTGAATATGGCCAGGCAGAGACCCAGTACTTC
TRBJ2-7 | NA | NA | TRBV18 | CASSTGRGAPSYEQYF | TGTGCCAGCTCGACGGGGAGGGGGGCTCCGTCCTACGAGCAGTACTTC
TRBJ1-2 | NA | NA | TRBV30 | CAWSVPGRGRGYTF | TGTGCCTGGAGTGTACCTGGCAGGGGCAGGGGCTACACCTTC
TRBJ2-7 | NA | NA | TRBV27 | CASSLAEDYEQYF | TGTGCCAGCAGTTTAGCGGAAGACTACGAGCAGTACTTC
TRBJ2-5 | NA | NA | TRBV6-5 | CASSYSRIPRETQYF | TGTGCCAGCAGTTACTCGAGAATCCCCCGGGAGACCCAGTACTTC
TRBJ2-1 | TRBD2 | NA | TRBV28 | CASILTSGTGNEQFF | TGTGCCAGCATCTTGACTAGCGGGACGGGCAATGAGCAGTTCTTC
TRBJ2-6 | NA | NA | TRBV7-3 | CASSSYSGANVLTF | TGTGCCAGCAGCTCTTACTCTGGGGCCAACGTCCTGACTTTC
TRBJ2-7 | TRBD2 | NA | TRBV28 | CASSSSGLSSYEQYF | TGTGCCAGCAGCTCTAGCGGGCTGAGCTCCTACGAGCAGTACTTC
TRBJ2-5 | NA | NA | TRBV7-9 | CASSRSSALVGTQYF | TGTGCCAGCTCCCGGTCTAGCGCCTTGGTGGGGACCCAGTACTTC
TRBJ2-3 | NA | NA | TRBV7-6 | CASSHSTGRNTQYF | TGTGCCAGCAGCCATTCTACAGGCAGAAATACGCAGTATTTT
TRBJ2-1 | TRBD2 | NA | TRBV5-6 | CASTMVTSGRLLRQFF | TGTGCCAGCACCATGGTGACTAGCGGGAGATTGTTACGACAGTTCTTC
TRBJ2-7 | NA | NA | TRBV5-6 | CASSLDERGSSYEQYF | TGTGCCAGCAGCTTGGATGAGAGGGGGAGCTCCTACGAGCAGTACTTC
TRBJ2-7 | NA | NA | TRBV4-1 | CASSLSGLPYEQYF | TGCGCCAGCAGCCTCTCCGGACTACCCTACGAGCAGTACTTC
TRBJ1-3 | NA | once | TRBV7-9 | CASSLGSGISGNTIYF | TGTGCCAGCAGCTTAGGCTCCGGGATCTCTGGAAACACCATATATTTT
TRBJ2-3 | NA | NA | TRBV28 | CASSAGSGAGDRSDTQYF | TGTGCCAGCAGTGCCGGCTCAGGGGCGGGAGACAGGTCAGATACGCAGTATTTT
TRBJ2-7 | TRBD1 | NA | TRBV7-7 | CASSSGTDYEQYF | TGTGCTAGCAGTTCCGGGACAGACTACGAGCAGTACTTC
TRBJ2-7 | TRBD1 | NA | TRBV28 | CASSLWDRGYEQYF | TGTGCCAGCAGTCTATGGGACAGGGGGTACGAGCAGTACTTC
TRBJ2-3 | TRBD2 | once | TRBV4-1 | CASSQDGVGTSGRTDTQYF | TGCGCCAGCAGCCAAGATGGCGTGGGGACTAGCGGGAGGACAGATACGCAGTATTTT
TRBJ1-2 | NA | NA | TRBV9 | CASSDRLEEEDYGYTF | TGTGCCAGCAGCGATCGACTAGAGGAAGAAGACTATGGCTACACCTTC
TRBJ2-7 | TRBD1 | NA | TRBV5-4 | CASSSIDPGQGGEQYF | TGTGCCAGCAGCTCAATAGACCCGGGACAGGGGGGCGAGCAGTACTTC
TRBJ2-7 | NA | NA | TRBV28 | CASRRQGSSYEQYF | TGTGCCAGCAGACGTCAGGGGAGCTCCTACGAGCAGTACTTC
TRBJ1-4 | TRBD1 | NA | TRBV9 | CASSVGDSNEKLFF | TGTGCCAGCAGCGTAGGGGACAGTAATGAAAAACTGTTTTTT
TRBJ2-5 | NA | NA | TRBV23-1 | CASSQSAEKETQYF | TGCGCCAGCAGCCAGAGTGCGGAGAAAGAGACCCAGTACTTC
TRBJ1-1 | NA | NA | TRBV5-8 | CASKTAMNTEAFF | TGTGCCAGCAAGACAGCGATGAACACTGAAGCTTTCTTT
TRBJ1-2 | TRBD1 | NA | TRBV6-4 | CASSEVAGTANYGYTF | TGTGCCAGCAGTGAGGTCGCAGGGACAGCTAACTATGGCTACACCTTC
TRBJ2-7 | TRBD1 | NA | TRBV28 | CASSLPTGKYF | TGTGCCAGCAGTCTCCCGACAGGGAAGTACTTC
TRBJ2-5 | NA | NA | TRBV6-5 | CASSYFGHDQETQYF | TGTGCCAGCAGTTATTTCGGACACGACCAAGAGACCCAGTACTTC
TRBJ1-2 | TRBD1 | NA | TRBV2 | CASKWDREISTF | TGTGCCAGCAAATGGGACAGAGAGATCTCCACCTTC
TRBJ1-5 | NA | NA | TRBV10-3 | CAIRARDRGQPQHF | TGTGCCATCAGGGCCAGGGACCGGGGGCAGCCCCAGCATTTT
TRBJ1-4 | TRBD1 | NA | TRBV11-2 | CASSSRGLNNEKLFF | TGTGCCAGCAGCTCCAGGGGGCTTAATAATGAAAAACTGTTTTTT
TRBJ1-2 | TRBD1 | NA | TRBV28 | CASGKTGDGYTF | TGTGCCAGCGGGAAGACAGGGGATGGCTACACCTTC